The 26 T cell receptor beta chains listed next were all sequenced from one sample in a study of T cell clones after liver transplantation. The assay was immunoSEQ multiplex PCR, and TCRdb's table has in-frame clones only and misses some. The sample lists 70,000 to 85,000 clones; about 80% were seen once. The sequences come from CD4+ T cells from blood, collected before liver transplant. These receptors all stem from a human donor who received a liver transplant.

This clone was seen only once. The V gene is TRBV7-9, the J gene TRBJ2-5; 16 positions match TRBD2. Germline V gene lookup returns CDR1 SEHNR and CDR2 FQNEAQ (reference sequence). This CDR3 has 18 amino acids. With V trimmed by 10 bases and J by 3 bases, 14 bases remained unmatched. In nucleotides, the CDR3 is TGTGCCACCCTACGTGGGACTAGCGGGAGGGCGTATGAAGAGACCCAGTACTTC. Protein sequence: CATLRGTSGRAYEETQYF.

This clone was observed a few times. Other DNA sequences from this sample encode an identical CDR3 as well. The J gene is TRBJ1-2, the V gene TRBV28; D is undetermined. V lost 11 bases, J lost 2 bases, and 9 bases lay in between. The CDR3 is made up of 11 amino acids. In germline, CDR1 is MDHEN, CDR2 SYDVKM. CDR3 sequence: CAGGQNYGYTF. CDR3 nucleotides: TGTGCCGGTGGCCAGAACTATGGCTACACCTTC.

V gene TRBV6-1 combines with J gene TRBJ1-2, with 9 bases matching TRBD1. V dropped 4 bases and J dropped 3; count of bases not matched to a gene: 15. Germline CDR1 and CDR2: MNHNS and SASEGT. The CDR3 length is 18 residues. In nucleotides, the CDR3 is TGTGCCAGCAGTGCCCACAGGGGGCTGTATTATATTGACTATGGCTACACCTTC. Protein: CASSAHRGLYYIDYGYTF.

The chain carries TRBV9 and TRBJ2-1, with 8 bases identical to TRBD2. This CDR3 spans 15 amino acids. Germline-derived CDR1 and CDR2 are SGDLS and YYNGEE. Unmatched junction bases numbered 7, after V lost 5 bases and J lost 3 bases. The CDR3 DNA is TGTGCCAGCAGTCTTGGACTAGCAGACTACAATGAGCAGTTCTTC. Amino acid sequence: CASSLGLADYNEQFF.

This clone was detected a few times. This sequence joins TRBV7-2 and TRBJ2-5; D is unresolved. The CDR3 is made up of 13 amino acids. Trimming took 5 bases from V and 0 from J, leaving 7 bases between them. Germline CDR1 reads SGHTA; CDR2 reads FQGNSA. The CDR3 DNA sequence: TGTGCCAGCAGCCGATCTAACCAAGAGACCCAGTACTTC. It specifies CASSRSNQETQYF.

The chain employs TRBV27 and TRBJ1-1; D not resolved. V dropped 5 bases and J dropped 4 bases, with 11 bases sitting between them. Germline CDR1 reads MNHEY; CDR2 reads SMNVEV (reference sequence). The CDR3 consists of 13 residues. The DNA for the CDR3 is TGTGCCAGCAGTGGAACGTGGTCCACTGAAGCTTTCTTT. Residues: CASSGTWSTEAFF.

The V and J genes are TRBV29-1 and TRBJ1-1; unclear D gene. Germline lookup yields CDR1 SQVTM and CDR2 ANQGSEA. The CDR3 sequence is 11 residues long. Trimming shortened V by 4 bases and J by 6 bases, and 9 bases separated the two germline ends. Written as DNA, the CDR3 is TGCAGCGTTGGACGAGGGTCTGAAGCTTTCTTT. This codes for CSVGRGSEAFF.

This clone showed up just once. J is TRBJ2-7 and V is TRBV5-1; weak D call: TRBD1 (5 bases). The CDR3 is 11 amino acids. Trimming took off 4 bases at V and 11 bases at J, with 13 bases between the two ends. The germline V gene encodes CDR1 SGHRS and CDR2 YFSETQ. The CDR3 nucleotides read TGCGCCAGCAGCCCAGGGTACGATAAGTACTTC. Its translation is CASSPGYDKYF.

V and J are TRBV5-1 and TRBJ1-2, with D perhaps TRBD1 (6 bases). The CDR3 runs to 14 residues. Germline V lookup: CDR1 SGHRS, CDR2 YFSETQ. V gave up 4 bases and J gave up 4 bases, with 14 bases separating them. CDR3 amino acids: CASSERGGPYGYTF. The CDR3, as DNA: TGCGCCAGCAGCGAGAGGGGGGGGCCCTATGGCTACACCTTC. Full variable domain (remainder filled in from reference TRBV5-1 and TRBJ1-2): KAGVTQTPRYLIKTRGQQVTLSCSPISGHRSVSWYQQTPGQGLQFLFEYFSETQRNKGNFPGRFSGRQFSNSRSEMNVSTLELGDSALYLCASSERGGPYGYTFGSGTRLTVV.

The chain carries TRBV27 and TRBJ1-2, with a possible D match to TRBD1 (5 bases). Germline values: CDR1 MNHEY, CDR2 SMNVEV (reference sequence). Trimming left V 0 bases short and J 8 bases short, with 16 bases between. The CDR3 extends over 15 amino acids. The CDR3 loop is CASSLSGIPKGGYTF. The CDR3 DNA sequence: TGTGCCAGCAGTTTATCAGGGATTCCCAAGGGGGGCTACACCTTC.

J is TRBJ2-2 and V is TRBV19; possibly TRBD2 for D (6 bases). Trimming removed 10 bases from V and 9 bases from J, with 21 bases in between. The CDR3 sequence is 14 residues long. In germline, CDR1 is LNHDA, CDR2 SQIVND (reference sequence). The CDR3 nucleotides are TGTGCCACTAAGGGACTTCTTTATACACGGGAGCTGTTTTTT. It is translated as CATKGLLYTRELFF.

The CDR3 nucleotides read TGCGCCAGCAGCCGAACTAGCGCTCAAGAGACCCAGTACTTC. Translated, it gives CASSRTSAQETQYF. The genes are TRBV5-1 and TRBJ2-5; 7 nucleotides line up with TRBD2. V lost 4 bases to trimming and J lost 2 bases; unmatched junction nucleotides: 5. CDR3 size: 14 residues. Germline-derived CDR1 and CDR2 are SGHRS and YFSETQ.

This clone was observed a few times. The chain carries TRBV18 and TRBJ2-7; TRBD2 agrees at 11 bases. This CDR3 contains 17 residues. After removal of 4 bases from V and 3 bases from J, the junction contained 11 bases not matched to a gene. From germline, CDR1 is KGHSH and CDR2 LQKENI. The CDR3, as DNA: TGTGCCAGCTCACTGGGGGGGGGACTAGCGGACTTCTACGAGCAGTACTTC. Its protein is CASSLGGGLADFYEQYF.

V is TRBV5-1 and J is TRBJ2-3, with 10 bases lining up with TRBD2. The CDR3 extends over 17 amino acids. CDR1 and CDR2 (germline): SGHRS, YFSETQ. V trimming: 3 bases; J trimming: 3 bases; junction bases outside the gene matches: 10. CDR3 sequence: CASSSLLTSGKTDTQYF. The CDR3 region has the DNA TGCGCCAGCAGCTCCTTGCTTACTAGCGGGAAAACAGATACGCAGTATTTT.

The CDR3 DNA is TGTGCCAGCAGCTCACAGGGGGCTAAACAGCCCCAGCATTTT. Translation: CASSSQGAKQPQHF. This chain uses TRBV7-2 with TRBJ1-5; 9 nucleotides line up with TRBD1. V gave up 4 bases and J gave up 7 bases; unmatched junction bases: 5. The CDR3 has 14 amino acids. Looked up from germline, CDR1 is SGHTA and CDR2 is FQGNSA.

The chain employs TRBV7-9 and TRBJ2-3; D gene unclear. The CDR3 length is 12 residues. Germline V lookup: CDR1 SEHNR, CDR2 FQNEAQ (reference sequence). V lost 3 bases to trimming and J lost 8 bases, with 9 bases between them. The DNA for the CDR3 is TGTGCCAGCAGCTTCCCGAGAGGTACGCAGTATTTT. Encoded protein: CASSFPRGTQYF.

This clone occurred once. Written as DNA, the CDR3 is TGCGCCCTCAGGGGGAGGGGGAAGTTAACCTACGAGCAGTACTTC. Amino acid sequence: CALRGRGKLTYEQYF. V is TRBV5-1 and J is TRBJ2-7; D tentatively reads TRBD1 or TRBD2 (7 bases each). Trimming removed 10 bases from V and 2 bases from J, with 22 bases in between. Looked up from germline, CDR1 is SGHRS and CDR2 is YFSETQ. The CDR3 consists of 15 residues.

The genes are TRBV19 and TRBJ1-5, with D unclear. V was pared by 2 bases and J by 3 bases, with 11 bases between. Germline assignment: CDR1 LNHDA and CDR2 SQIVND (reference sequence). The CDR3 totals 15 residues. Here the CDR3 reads CASSIRDGNNQPQHF. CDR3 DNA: TGTGCCAGTAGTATAAGAGACGGGAACAATCAGCCCCAGCATTTT.

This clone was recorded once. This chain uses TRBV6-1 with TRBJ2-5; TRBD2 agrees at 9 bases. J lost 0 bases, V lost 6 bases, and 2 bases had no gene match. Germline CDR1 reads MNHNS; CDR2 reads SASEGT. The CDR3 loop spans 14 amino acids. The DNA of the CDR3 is TGTGCCAGCAGGCGGGAGGGGTACCAAGAGACCCAGTACTTC. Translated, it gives CASRREGYQETQYF.

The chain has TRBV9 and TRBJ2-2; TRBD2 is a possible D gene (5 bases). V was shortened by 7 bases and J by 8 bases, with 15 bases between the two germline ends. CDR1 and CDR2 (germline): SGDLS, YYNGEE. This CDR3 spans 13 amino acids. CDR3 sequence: CASSDPRGGELFF. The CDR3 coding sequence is TGTGCCAGCTCCGATCCCAGAGGGGGGGAGCTGTTTTTT.

CDR3 sequence (DNA): TGTGCCAGCAGTTTTTGGTCCCATCAGCCCCAGCATTTT. Encoded protein: CASSFWSHQPQHF. The V call is TRBV28, the J call TRBJ1-5; no firm D call. Trimming cost V 3 bases and J 5 bases, with 8 bases left between them. The CDR3 is 13 amino acids. The germline V gene has CDR1 MDHEN and CDR2 SYDVKM.

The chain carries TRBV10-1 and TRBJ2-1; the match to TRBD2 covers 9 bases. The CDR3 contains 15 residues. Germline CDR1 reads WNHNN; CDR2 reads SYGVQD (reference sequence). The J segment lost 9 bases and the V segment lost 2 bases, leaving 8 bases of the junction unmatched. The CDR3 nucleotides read TGCGCCAGCAGTGAGAGTCTAGCGGGGATCAGTGAGCAGTTCTTC. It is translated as CASSESLAGISEQFF.

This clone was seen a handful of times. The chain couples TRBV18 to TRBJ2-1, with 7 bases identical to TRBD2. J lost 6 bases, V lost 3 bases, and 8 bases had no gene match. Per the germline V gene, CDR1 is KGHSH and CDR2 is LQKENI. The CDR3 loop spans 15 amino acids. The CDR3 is CASSPSLALPNEQFF. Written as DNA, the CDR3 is TGTGCCAGCTCACCCTCACTAGCGCTCCCCAATGAGCAGTTCTTC.

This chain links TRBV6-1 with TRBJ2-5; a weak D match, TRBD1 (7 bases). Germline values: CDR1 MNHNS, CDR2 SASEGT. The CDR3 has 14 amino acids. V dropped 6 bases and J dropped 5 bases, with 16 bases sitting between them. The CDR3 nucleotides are TGTGCCAGCAGGGACACCTCAGGGGGGGAGACCCAGTACTTC. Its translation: CASRDTSGGETQYF.

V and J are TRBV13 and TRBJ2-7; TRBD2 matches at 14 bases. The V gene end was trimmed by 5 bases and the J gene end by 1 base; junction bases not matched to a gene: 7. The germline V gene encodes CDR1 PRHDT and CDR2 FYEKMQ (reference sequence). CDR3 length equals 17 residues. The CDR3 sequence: CASSGGTSGRGSYEQYF. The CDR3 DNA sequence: TGTGCCAGCAGCGGCGGGACTAGCGGGAGAGGGTCCTACGAGCAGTACTTC.

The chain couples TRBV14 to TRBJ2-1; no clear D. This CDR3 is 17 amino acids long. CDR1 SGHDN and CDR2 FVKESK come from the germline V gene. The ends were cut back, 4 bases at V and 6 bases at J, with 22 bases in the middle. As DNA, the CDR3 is TGTGCCAGCAGCCCCTGGGTAATCGGCTCCTATCCCAATGAGCAGTTCTTC. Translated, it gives CASSPWVIGSYPNEQFF.